The rows below give T cell receptor beta chains drawn from one sample of a study of response to subunit inactivated influenza vaccine. TCRdb processed the RT-PCR reads anew with MiXCR; each CDR3 protein has one entry. Seen here are just under 250,000 distinct CDR3 sequences, about 12% observed once, and the top ten hold about 7.8%. The sequences come from non-naive T cells sorted from PBMCs, collected around 14 days before vaccination. Receptors were obtained from a man over 45 who received an inactivated influenza vaccine. Each CDR3 is given with its conserved first and last residue. The order of the fields is J gene, clone size, V gene, D gene, CDR3 protein, CDR3 DNA. A D gene is named only where the DNA matches it firmly. Expanded clones are given a class, and other clones once, few, many or no size at all.

>TRBJ2-7|-|TRBV6-5|-
CASSYSGTLSYAQYF
TGTGCCAGCAGTTACTCAGGGACTTTATCCTACGCGCAGTACTTC
>TRBJ1-4|few|TRBV5-6|TRBD1
CASSSTQGEDFVHNEKLFF
TGTGCCAGCAGCTCTACCCAGGGGGAAGATTTCGTTCATAATGAAAAACTGTTTTTT
>TRBJ2-2|-|TRBV5-6|TRBD2
CASSFTSGGVGTGELFF
TGTGCCAGCAGCTTTACTAGCGGGGGTGTCGGCACCGGGGAGCTGTTTTTT
>TRBJ1-2|many|TRBV4-3|TRBD1
CASSQVTGIHGYTF
TGCGCCAGCAGCCAGGTGACAGGGATCCATGGCTACACCTTC
>TRBJ2-1|-|TRBV20-1|TRBD2
CSARDLSGEVEQFF
TGCAGTGCTAGAGATCTGAGCGGGGAAGTCGAGCAGTTCTTC
>TRBJ2-7|many|TRBV7-8|TRBD2
CASSYPTGALAGGRAYEQYF
TGTGCCAGCAGCTATCCGACAGGGGCTCTAGCGGGAGGTAGGGCCTACGAGCAGTACTTC
>TRBJ2-2|few|TRBV20-1|TRBD2
CSASYTSGGKSGELFF
TGCAGTGCTAGTTATACTAGCGGGGGGAAGAGCGGGGAGCTGTTTTTT
>TRBJ2-3|-|TRBV12-3/TRBV12-4|-
CASSILPTDTQYF
TGTGCCAGCTCGATACTGCCTACAGATACGCAGTATTTT
>TRBJ1-5|few|TRBV28|-
CASGSRSWGNQPQHF
TGTGCCAGCGGCAGCAGAAGTTGGGGCAATCAGCCCCAGCATTTT
>TRBJ2-5|-|TRBV18|TRBD1
CASSPLDRGGQETQYF
TGTGCCAGCTCACCACTAGACAGGGGAGGCCAAGAGACCCAGTACTTC
>TRBJ2-7|-|TRBV6-5|TRBD2
CASSYSRSSGRYEQYF
TGTGCCAGCAGTTACTCGAGATCTAGCGGGAGATACGAGCAGTACTTC
>TRBJ1-5|many|TRBV12-3/TRBV12-4|-
CASSLGQGYGQPQHF
TGTGCCAGCAGTTTAGGTCAGGGGTATGGTCAGCCCCAGCATTTT
>TRBJ1-1|-|TRBV3-1|-
CASSQGAMNTEAFF
TGTGCCAGCAGCCAAGGGGCGATGAACACTGAAGCTTTCTTT